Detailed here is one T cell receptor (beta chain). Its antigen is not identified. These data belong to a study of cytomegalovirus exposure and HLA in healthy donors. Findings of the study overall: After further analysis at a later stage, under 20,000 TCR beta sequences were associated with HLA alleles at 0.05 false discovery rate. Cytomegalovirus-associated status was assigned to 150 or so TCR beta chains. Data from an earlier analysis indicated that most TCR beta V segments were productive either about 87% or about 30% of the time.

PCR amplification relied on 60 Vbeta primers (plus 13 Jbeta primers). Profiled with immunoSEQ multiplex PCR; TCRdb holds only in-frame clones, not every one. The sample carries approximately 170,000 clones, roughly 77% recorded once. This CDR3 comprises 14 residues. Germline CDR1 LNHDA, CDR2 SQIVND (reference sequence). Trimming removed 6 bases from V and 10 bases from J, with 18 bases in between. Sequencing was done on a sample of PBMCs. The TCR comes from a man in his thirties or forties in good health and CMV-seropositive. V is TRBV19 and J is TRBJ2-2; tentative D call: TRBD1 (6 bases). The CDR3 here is CASRRDRSPAELFF. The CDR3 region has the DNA TGTGCCAGTAGGAGAGACAGGTCTCCCGCGGAGCTGTTTTTT. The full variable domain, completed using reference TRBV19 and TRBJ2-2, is DGGITQSPKYLFRKEGQNVTLSCEQNLNHDAMYWYRQDPGQGLRLIYYSQIVNDFQKGDIAEGYSVSREKKESFPLTVTSAQKNPTAFYLCASRRDRSPAELFFGEGSRLTVL.